Below, one T cell receptor (beta chain) is given with its context. What it binds is unknown. This entry is derived from a study of T-cell memory formation after mild COVID-19. Using constant-segment primers, 5'RACE produced TCR alpha and TCR beta cDNA libraries carrying sample barcodes and UMIs. MiXCR, applied by TCRdb to the 5' RACE reads, yields one record per CDR3 protein. The sample yields more than 300,000 distinct CDR3 sequences, 20% to 25% seen once. Looked up from germline, CDR1 is SGHRS and CDR2 is YFSETQ. V lost 4 bases, J lost 7 bases, and 16 bases stayed unmatched. The CDR3 consists of 17 residues. Whole-study findings and limits: For contracting clones, CD4+ ones sat mainly in CM and EM, CD8+ in EMRA. The authors did not confirm SARS-CoV-2 specificity of second-wave clones peaking day 37.

The chain couples TRBV5-1 to TRBJ1-4; 7 bases match TRBD1. The sequencing sample was made of PBMCs or a T cell subset sorted from them (not recorded which). The source is a man aged 18 to 30 who had mild COVID-19 (a few samples of this study predate the infection). Cell type and time point are not known. CDR3: CASSMTGTANSPEKLFF. The CDR3 DNA reads TGCGCCAGCAGCATGACCGGGACAGCCAACTCGCCTGAAAAACTGTTTTTT.